This T cell receptor beta chain was identified during a study of blood T cell repertoires in COVID-19 (dated by TCRdb to 2018 to 2021). About the investigation overall: Collaborator samples came from the United States, Italy and Spain and covered acute and convalescent phases of COVID-19. Subjects who had been exposed to COVID-19, were actively infected with it, or had recovered from it provided the deeply sampled blood TCRbeta repertoires that made up the dataset. A de-identified subject ID, COVID-19 status, age in years and sex were almost always included in the sample metadata. A freely available public database, intended as a resource for researchers studying the immune response to SARS-CoV-2, is where the repertoires were released. Samples were obtained from the ongoing ImmuneRACE study (first 160 participants) and from over 1,000 subjects provided by 6 global collaborators. The prospective study material was composed of cDNA or gDNA derived from T cells, B-cell-depleted T cells, or PBMCs. Where HLA class I and class II types were available, the types were taken from metadata supplied by the sample provider, not from assay-based typing. What the work shows at the level of the full study, not this receptor alone: The quantity of clinical and demographic metadata differed by source and by participant and was supplied without curation.

TCRbeta CDR3 regions were amplified from genomic DNA using the immunoSEQ Assay, a bias-controlled multiplex PCR. Processing in the source paper ran as follows. The number of nucleated cells in each sample was estimated from the amplification of reference gene primers within the assay. To quantify the absolute abundance of each unique TCRbeta CDR3 rearrangement, sequence reads were collapsed and filtered. For each sample, productive Simpson clonality was calculated as the square root of Simpson's diversity index over productive rearrangements. TCRdb retrieved this table from immuneACCESS and kept in-frame rearrangements only. Not all clones are present; in checked studies, unresolved V genes account for under half, and no reason is known for the remainder. Clone size and the V and J calls come from that table; the DNA yielded D and trimming. The sample table holds approximately 300,000 clones, of which more than 85% were seen once. 15% to 20% of the sample lies in the top ten.

In the case of this clone: Its binding antigen is unknown. No much larger clonotype is one base removed from it; base qualities were not supplied.

The CDR3 contains 14 residues, cysteine and phenylalanine counted. The sequence is cut down to CDR3 DNA, 42 bases in frame from base 1. Reading the germline V gene (reference sequence) gives CDR1 MNHEY and CDR2 SMNVEV. Trimming accounts for 6 bases at V and 7 bases at J, while the number of junction bases matched to no gene is 11. Participants in the prospective study were enrolled through a virtual design, were aged 18 to 89 years, and lived in approximately 25 United States geographic areas. In the prospective study, cohorts were assigned on the basis of participant-reported clinical history obtained from a screening survey and a study questionnaire. For ImmuneRACE Cohort 3, a participant was defined as recovered based on two consecutive negative NP/OP PCR tests, clearance by a healthcare professional, or resolution of symptoms. Each participant in the prospective study had whole blood, serum and a nasopharyngeal or oropharyngeal swab collected by mobile phlebotomists. Over a roughly two-month period, participants in the prospective study had the option of providing additional blood draws and questionnaires. Prospective study blood samples were shipped either frozen or at room temperature before DNA extraction.

This TCR was sampled from a woman aged 30 to 39 who had recovered from COVID-19. The sequenced sample was PBMCs or T cells enriched from blood (not recorded which). The chain is assembled from TRBV27 and TRBJ2-7, and TRBD2 matches 8 of the central bases. The DNA sequence follows: TGTGCCAGCAGGCCCCTGCCGGGACTAGAGGAGCAGTACTTC. Protein translation: CASRPLPGLEEQYF.